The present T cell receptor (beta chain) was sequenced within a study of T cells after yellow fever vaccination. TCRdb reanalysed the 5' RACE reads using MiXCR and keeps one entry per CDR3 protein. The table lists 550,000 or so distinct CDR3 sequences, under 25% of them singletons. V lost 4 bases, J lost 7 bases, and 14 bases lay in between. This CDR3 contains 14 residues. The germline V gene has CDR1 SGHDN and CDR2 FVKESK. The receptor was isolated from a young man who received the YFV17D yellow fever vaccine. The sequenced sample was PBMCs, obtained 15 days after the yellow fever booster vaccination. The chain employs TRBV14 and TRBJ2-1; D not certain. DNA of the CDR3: TGTGCCAGCAGCCTCTACGGACCCGCTAATGAGCAGTTCTTC. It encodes CASSLYGPANEQFF.